Below, one T cell receptor beta chain is given with its context. These data originate in a study of blood T cell repertoires in COVID-19. Profiled with immunoSEQ multiplex PCR; TCRdb holds only in-frame clones, not every one. Of 450,000 to 500,000 clones in the sample, approximately 85% were seen once. Germline V gene data show CDR1 as SGHDT and CDR2 as YYEEEE. The CDR3 sequence is 17 residues long. V was cut by 6 bases and J by 6 bases, with 27 bases left in between. The sequencing sample was made of peripheral blood. This receptor was identified in a human donor in a cohort sampled during active COVID-19. The J gene is TRBJ2-5, the V gene TRBV5-6; D perhaps matches TRBD2 (6 bases). The CDR3 sequence is CASNRIGEEGTKKTQYF. The CDR3 nucleotides read TGTGCCAGCAACCGAATAGGGGAGGAGGGCACCAAGAAGACCCAGTACTTC.